This T cell receptor (beta chain) was recorded in a study of T-cell memory formation after mild COVID-19. Study details: TCR clusters were mostly donor specific.

TCRdb passed the 5' RACE reads through MiXCR, listing each CDR3 protein once. Of tens of thousands of distinct CDR3 sequences listed, about 13% are singletons. CDR3 length: 14 residues. V was clipped by 1 base and J by 7 bases, with 11 bases between them. CDR1 LGHDT and CDR2 YNNKEL come from the germline V gene (reference sequence). The chain employs TRBV3-1 and TRBJ2-1, with a possible D match to TRBD1 (6 bases). Sequenced sample: PBMCs or a T cell subset sorted from them (not recorded which). The TCR sequence derives from an adult woman who had mild COVID-19 (a few samples of this study predate the infection). Cell type and time point are not known. The CDR3 protein is CASSQGQGWNEQFF. The CDR3 DNA reads TGTGCCAGCAGCCAAGGTCAGGGGTGGAATGAGCAGTTCTTC.